The 5 T cell receptor beta chains given below trace back to one sample, sequenced in a study of blood T cell repertoires in COVID-19. The data were produced by immunoSEQ multiplex PCR, yet TCRdb's version contains in-frame clones alone and is incomplete. The sample includes a few hundred thousand clones, around 84% seen only once; the top ten take just under 20%. The sequencing input was peripheral blood. These receptors were taken from a young man with active or convalescent COVID-19.

This clone came up once. V is TRBV4-3 and J is TRBJ1-5; no reliable D call. The germline V gene encodes CDR1 LGHNA and CDR2 YSLEER. This CDR3 is built from 13 residues. The V end lost 0 bases, the J end lost 10 bases, and 10 bases lay between the germline ends. CDR3 DNA sequence: TGCGCCAGCAGCCAAGATCTGGGGAGTCCCCAGCATTTT. Its protein product is CASSQDLGSPQHF.

In this sample, this clone turned up a few times. This chain uses TRBV6-2 or TRBV6-3 with TRBJ1-5; no firm D call. The CDR3 loop spans 13 amino acids. The V gene lost 5 bases and the J gene lost 9 bases, with 14 bases spanning the gap. Germline assignment: CDR1 MNHEY and CDR2 SVGEGT. CDR3 in DNA: TGTGCCAGCAGTGTCCGCTCGGGTTGGCCCCAGCATTTT. It codes for CASSVRSGWPQHF.

The table lists this clone with a few counts. The V and J genes are TRBV6-2 or TRBV6-3 and TRBJ2-7; 12 bases agree with TRBD2. The V and J ends lost 6 bases and 5 bases, in that order; junction bases with no gene match: 8. Germline V gene lookup returns CDR1 MNHEY and CDR2 SVGEGT. The CDR3 loop spans 15 amino acids. The CDR3: CASSPVGLAGHEQYF. In nucleotides, the CDR3 is TGTGCCAGCAGCCCTGTTGGACTAGCGGGGCACGAGCAGTACTTC.

The chain links TRBV29-1 to TRBJ1-1; D call uncertain. V was clipped by 6 bases and J by 4 bases, with 12 bases between them. Germline lookup yields CDR1 SQVTM and CDR2 ANQGSEA. This CDR3 is 12 amino acids long. This CDR3 reads CSVAGFSTEAFF. CDR3 DNA sequence: TGCAGCGTGGCGGGATTTTCCACTGAAGCTTTCTTT.

Here the CDR3 reads CASSSRTRMTDTQYF. Written as DNA, the CDR3 is TGTGCCAGCAGTTCCCGGACAAGGATGACAGATACGCAGTATTTT. The V gene is TRBV6-2 or TRBV6-3, the J gene TRBJ2-3, with D maybe TRBD1 (5 bases). Germline V gene lookup returns CDR1 MNHEY and CDR2 SVGEGT. The CDR3 totals 15 residues. Between the trimmed V and J ends, which lost 4 bases and 3 bases, there was a span of 14 bases.